The rows below give T cell receptor beta chains drawn from one sample of a study of Tregs in tolerant kidney transplant recipients. Sequenced by immunoSEQ multiplex PCR; TCRdb stores in-frame clones only, minus some. The sample lists about 240,000 clones, about four fifths occurring once. What was sequenced was CD4+ T cells from blood. All receptors derive from a human donor in good health. CDR3s include the opening cysteine and the closing phenylalanine or tryptophan. The D gene is left open where the match is weak. The listing skips clone size in some rows; elsewhere it reads once, few, many or a size class.

.,.,TRBJ1-1,TRBV18,TGTGCCAGCTCACCCATCTTGAACACTGAAGCTTTCTTT,CASSPILNTEAFF
.,.,TRBJ1-5,TRBV6-5,TGTGCCAGCCGGCGGGGCCAGGGAAGGGATCAGCCCCAGCATTTT,CASRRGQGRDQPQHF
TRBD2,.,TRBJ2-5,TRBV5-1,TGCGCCAGCAGCTTGATGCTAGCGGGGCCCCAAGAGACCCAGTACTTC,CASSLMLAGPQETQYF
TRBD1,few,TRBJ1-3,TRBV7-9,TGTGCCAGCAGCTTAGGGACAGGGTCCCTAAACACCATATATTTT,CASSLGTGSLNTIYF
.,.,TRBJ2-1,TRBV27,TGTGCCAGCAGCGGCGGGACAGTTCGTAGAAGGGACTACAATGAGCAGTTCTTC,CASSGGTVRRRDYNEQFF
TRBD2,.,TRBJ2-2,TRBV10-2,TGCGCCAGCAGTATTCCTTCAACCTTTAGCGGGAGACGTAACACCGGGGAGCTGTTTTTT,CASSIPSTFSGRRNTGELFF
TRBD1,few,TRBJ1-1,TRBV10-3,TGTGCCATCAGGGCGGGACAGGGAAACACTGAAGCTTTCTTT,CAIRAGQGNTEAFF
TRBD1,.,TRBJ2-7,TRBV5-8,TGTGCCAGCAGCTTACTCTTCGGACAGGGGCACTTC,CASSLLFGQGHF
.,once,TRBJ2-6,TRBV5-1,TGCGCCAGCAGTTACAGAGAGTACGGGGCCAACGTCCTGACTTTC,CASSYREYGANVLTF
.,.,TRBJ2-7,TRBV27,TGTGCCAGCAGCTATGGGGGGCGCCGCGAGCAGTACTTC,CASSYGGRREQYF
.,.,TRBJ1-6,TRBV5-1,TGCGCCAGCAGCGGCGGGCAGTACAATTCACCCCTCCACTTT,CASSGGQYNSPLHF
TRBD1,.,TRBJ1-2,TRBV10-3,TGTGCCATCAGTGGCCGGACAGGGGGCGGAGGGGCGGTGGGCTACACCTTC,CAISGRTGGGGAVGYTF
.,.,TRBJ2-2,TRBV10-2,TGCGCCAGCAGTGAGTACTCAGGGACCACCGGGGAGCTGTTTTTT,CASSEYSGTTGELFF
.,once,TRBJ2-2,TRBV9,TGTGCCAGCAGCGTAGTTGTAACCGGGGAGCTGTTTTTT,CASSVVVTGELFF
.,few,TRBJ1-5,TRBV2,TGTGCCAGCAGGCCGGGGAGGGATCAGCCCCAGCATTTT,CASRPGRDQPQHF
TRBD1,once,TRBJ2-5,TRBV4-1,TGCGCCAGCAGCCCCCTGGGACAGCAAGAGACCCAGTACTTC,CASSPLGQQETQYF
TRBD1,.,TRBJ1-5,TRBV19,TGTGCCAGTAGTGTTCCCAGGGGGATGGCCAATCAGCCCCAGCATTTT,CASSVPRGMANQPQHF
.,.,TRBJ2-5,TRBV5-6,TGTGCCAGCAGCTTGTTGCGGTCAGCGGCATCGGAGACCCAGTACTTC,CASSLLRSAASETQYF
.,.,TRBJ1-4,TRBV5-1,TGCGCCAGCAGCTTGTCAGGCCCTAATGAAAAACTGTTTTTT,CASSLSGPNEKLFF
.,.,TRBJ2-7,TRBV29-1,TGCAGCGTTGATGGGGGACTTGGCGAGCAGTACTTC,CSVDGGLGEQYF
.,.,TRBJ1-2,TRBV28,TGTGCCAGCAGTCAGAACCCCGGGCCAAATTATGGCTACACCTTC,CASSQNPGPNYGYTF
.,.,TRBJ2-4,TRBV30,TGTGCCTGGAGTGATGGGCAGGGGGGCGCCTTTGCCAAAAACATTCAGTACTTC,CAWSDGQGGAFAKNIQYF
.,.,TRBJ2-7,TRBV13,TGTGCCACGGCAGGGGACCATACCTTCTCCGAGCAGTACTTC,CATAGDHTFSEQYF
.,few,TRBJ2-7,TRBV10-1,TGCGCCAGCAGTGATACCGGACGTTACTACGAGCAGTACTTC,CASSDTGRYYEQYF
TRBD2,.,TRBJ2-1,TRBV7-2,TGTGCCAGCAGAGTTGTGGGACTAGGCTACAATGAGCAGTTCTTC,CASRVVGLGYNEQFF
TRBD2,.,TRBJ2-3,TRBV7-6,TGTGCCAGCAGCTTAGGGACTAGCGGGAGAGGAGATACGCAGTATTTT,CASSLGTSGRGDTQYF
.,.,TRBJ1-4,TRBV7-9,TGTGCCAGCCGAGATCAGGGGTCAACTAATGAAAAACTGTTTTTT,CASRDQGSTNEKLFF
.,few,TRBJ1-3,TRBV10-3,TGTGCCACCCAGGGCCAGGCCTCTGGAAACACCATATATTTT,CATQGQASGNTIYF
.,.,TRBJ2-5,TRBV5-4,TGTGCCAGCAGCTTGTCGGCTAGAGGGCAAGAGACCCAGTACTTC,CASSLSARGQETQYF
.,.,TRBJ2-5,TRBV18,TGTGCCAGCTCACCGTTAAGAGAGACCCAGTACTTC,CASSPLRETQYF
.,few,TRBJ2-5,TRBV10-1,TGCGCCAGCAGCCTCGTTCCGGGACCTTCCCCGGGGGAGACCCAGTACTTC,CASSLVPGPSPGETQYF